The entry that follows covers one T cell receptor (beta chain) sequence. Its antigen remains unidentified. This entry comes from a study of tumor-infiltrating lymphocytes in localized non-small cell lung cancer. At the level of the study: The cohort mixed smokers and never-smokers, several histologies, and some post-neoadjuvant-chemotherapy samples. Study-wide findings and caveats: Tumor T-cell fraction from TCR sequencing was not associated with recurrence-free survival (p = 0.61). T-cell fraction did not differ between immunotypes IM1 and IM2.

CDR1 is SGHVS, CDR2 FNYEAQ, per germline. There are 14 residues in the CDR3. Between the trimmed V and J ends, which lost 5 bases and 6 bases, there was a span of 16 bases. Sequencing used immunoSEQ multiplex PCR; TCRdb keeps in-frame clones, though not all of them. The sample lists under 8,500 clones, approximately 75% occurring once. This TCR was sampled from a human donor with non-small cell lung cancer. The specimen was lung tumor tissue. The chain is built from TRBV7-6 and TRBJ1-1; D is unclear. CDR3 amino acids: CASSRAVDGPEAFF. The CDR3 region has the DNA TGTGCCAGCAGCCGTGCCGTTGATGGTCCTGAAGCTTTCTTT.